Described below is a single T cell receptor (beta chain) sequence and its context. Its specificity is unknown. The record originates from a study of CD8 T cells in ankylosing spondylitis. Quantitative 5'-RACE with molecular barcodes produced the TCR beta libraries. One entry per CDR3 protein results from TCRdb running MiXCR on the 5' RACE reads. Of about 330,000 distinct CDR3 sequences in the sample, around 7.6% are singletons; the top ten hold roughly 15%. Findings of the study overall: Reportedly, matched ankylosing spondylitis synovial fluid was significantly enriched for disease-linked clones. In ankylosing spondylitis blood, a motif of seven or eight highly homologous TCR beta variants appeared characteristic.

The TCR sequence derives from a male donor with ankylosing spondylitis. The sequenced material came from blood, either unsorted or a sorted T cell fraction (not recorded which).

As DNA, the CDR3 is TGTGCCAGCAGCTTTGACGGGACCTCCTACGAGCAGTACTTC. Protein sequence: CASSFDGTSYEQYF. This chain joins TRBV7-6 and TRBJ2-7; D is tentatively TRBD1 or TRBD2 (5 bases each). Trimming cost V 3 bases and J 0 bases, with 9 bases left between them. The CDR3 extends over 14 amino acids. From germline, CDR1 is SGHVS and CDR2 FNYEAQ.